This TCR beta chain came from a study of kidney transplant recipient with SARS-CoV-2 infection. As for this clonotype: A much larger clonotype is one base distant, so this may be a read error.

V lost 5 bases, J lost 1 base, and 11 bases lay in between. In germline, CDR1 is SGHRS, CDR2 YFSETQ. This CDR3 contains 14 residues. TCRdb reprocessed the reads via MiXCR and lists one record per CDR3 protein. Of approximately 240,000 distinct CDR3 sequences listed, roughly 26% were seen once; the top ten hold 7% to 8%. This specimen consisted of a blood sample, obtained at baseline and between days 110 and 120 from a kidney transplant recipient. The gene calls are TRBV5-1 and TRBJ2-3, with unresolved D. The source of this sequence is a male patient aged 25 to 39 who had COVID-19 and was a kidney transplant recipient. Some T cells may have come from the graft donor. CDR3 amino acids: CASRDVAGTDTQYF. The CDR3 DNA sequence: TGCGCCAGCAGGGACGTCGCTGGCACAGATACGCAGTATTTT.